The T cell receptor beta chain under discussion was sequenced for a study of Graves' ophthalmopathy and Graves' hyperthyroidism. The ends were cut back, 2 bases at V and 4 bases at J, with 5 bases in the middle. Germline CDR1 reads SGHTA; CDR2 reads FQGNSA. The CDR3 is 12 amino acids. There are many counts of this clonotype. The sequenced template was RNA, covering the TCR beta CDR3 region. HTBI primers were employed in first-round RT-PCR, then a second-round multiplex PCR followed. TCRdb called the multiplex PCR reads again in MiXCR, with one record for every CDR3 protein. Counted here are 200,000 to 250,000 distinct CDR3 sequences, about a fifth occurring once; the ten biggest clones make up roughly 42%. It was from 10 ml of fresh peripheral blood that the PBMCs came.

The clonotype originates from a woman aged 45-65 years with Graves' ophthalmopathy. This chain connects TRBV7-2 to TRBJ1-2; D unclear. What was sequenced was peripheral blood. CDR3 in amino acids: CASSLNTYGYTF. DNA for the CDR3: TGTGCCAGCAGCTTAAACACCTATGGCTACACCTTC.